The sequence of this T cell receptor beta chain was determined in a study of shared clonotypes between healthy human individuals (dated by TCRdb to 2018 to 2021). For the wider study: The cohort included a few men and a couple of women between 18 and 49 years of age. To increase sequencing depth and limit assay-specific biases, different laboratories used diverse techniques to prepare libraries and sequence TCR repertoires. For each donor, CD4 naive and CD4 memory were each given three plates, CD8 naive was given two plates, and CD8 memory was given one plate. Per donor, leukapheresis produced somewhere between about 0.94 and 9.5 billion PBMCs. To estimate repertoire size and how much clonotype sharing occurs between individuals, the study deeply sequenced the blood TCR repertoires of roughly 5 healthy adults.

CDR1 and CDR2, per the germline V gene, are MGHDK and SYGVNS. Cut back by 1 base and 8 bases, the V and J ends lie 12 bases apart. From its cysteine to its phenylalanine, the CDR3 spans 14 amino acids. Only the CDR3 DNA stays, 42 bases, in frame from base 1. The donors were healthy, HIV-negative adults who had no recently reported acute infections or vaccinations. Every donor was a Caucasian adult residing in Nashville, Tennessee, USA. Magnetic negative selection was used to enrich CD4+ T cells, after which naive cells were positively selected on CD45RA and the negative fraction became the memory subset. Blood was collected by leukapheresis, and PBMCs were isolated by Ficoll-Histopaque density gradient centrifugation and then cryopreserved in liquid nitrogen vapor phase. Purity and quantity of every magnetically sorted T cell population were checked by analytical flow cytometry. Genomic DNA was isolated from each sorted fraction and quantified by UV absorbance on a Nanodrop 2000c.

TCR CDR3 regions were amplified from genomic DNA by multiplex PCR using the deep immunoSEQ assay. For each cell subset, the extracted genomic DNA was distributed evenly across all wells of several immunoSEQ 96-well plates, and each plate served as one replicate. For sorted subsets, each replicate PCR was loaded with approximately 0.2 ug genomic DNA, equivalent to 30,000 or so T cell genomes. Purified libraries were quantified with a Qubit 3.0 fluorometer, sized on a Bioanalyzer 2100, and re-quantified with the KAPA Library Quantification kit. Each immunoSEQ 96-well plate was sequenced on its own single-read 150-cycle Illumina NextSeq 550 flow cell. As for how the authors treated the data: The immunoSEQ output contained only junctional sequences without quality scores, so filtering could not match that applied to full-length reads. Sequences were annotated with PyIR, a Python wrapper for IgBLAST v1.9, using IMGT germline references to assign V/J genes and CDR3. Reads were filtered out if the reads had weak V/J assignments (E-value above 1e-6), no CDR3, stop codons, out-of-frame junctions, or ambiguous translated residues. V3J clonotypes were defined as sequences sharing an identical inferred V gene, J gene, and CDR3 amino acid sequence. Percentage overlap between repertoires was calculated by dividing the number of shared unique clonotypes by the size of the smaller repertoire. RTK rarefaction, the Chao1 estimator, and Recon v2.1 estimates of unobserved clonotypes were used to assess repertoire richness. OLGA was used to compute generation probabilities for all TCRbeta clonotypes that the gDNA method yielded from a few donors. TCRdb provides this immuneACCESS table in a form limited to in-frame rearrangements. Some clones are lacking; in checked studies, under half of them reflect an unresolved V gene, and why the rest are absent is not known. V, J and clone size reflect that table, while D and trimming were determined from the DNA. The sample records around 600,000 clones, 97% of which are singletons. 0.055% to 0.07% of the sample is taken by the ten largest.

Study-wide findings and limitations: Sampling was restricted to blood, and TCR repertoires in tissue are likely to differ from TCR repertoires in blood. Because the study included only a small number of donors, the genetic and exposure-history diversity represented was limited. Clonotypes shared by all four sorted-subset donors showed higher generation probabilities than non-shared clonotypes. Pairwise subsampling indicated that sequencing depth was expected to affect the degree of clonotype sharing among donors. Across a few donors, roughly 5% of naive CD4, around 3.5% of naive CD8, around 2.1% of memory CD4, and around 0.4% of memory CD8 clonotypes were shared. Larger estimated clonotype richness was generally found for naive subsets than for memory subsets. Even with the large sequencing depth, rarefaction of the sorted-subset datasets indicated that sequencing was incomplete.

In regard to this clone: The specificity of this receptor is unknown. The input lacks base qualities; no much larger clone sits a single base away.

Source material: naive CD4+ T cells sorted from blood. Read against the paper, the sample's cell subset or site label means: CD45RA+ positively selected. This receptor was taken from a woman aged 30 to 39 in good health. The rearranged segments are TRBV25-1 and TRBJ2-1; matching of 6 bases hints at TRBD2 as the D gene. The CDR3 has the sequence CASSEWLASDEQFF. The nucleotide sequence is TGTGCCAGCAGTGAATGGCTAGCTAGCGATGAGCAGTTCTTC.